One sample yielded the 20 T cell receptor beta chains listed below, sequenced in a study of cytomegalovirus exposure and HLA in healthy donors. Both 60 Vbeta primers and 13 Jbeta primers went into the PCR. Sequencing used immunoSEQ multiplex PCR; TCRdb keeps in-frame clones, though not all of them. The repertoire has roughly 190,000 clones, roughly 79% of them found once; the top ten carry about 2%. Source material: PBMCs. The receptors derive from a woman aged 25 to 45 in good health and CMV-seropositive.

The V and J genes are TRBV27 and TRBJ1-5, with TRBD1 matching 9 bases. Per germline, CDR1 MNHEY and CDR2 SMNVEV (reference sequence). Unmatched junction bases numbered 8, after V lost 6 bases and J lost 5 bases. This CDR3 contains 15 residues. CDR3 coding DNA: TGTGCCAGCAGGCTGGGACAGGGTATCGATCAGCCCCAGCATTTT. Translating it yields CASRLGQGIDQPQHF.

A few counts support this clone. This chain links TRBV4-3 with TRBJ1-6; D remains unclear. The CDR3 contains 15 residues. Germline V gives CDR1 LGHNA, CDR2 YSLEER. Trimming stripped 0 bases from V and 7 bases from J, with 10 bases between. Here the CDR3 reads CASSQEVGRNSPLHF. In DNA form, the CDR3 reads TGCGCCAGCAGCCAAGAGGTGGGGAGGAATTCACCCCTCCACTTT.

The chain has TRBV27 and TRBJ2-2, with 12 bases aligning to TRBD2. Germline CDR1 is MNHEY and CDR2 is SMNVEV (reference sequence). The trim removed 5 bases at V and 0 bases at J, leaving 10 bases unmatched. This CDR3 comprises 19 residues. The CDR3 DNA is TGTGCCAGCAGTCCAAGGACTAGCGGGAACCGGGCGAACACCGGGGAGCTGTTTTTT. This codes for CASSPRTSGNRANTGELFF.

Here the CDR3 reads CASSEYREVETQYF. The CDR3 region has the DNA TGTGCCAGCAGTGAATACAGGGAAGTGGAGACCCAGTACTTC. The chain employs TRBV25-1 and TRBJ2-5; perhaps TRBD1 as D (5 bases). Between the trimmed V and J ends, which lost 0 bases and 5 bases, there was a span of 10 bases. Germline CDR1 and CDR2: MGHDK and SYGVNS. The CDR3 contains 14 residues.

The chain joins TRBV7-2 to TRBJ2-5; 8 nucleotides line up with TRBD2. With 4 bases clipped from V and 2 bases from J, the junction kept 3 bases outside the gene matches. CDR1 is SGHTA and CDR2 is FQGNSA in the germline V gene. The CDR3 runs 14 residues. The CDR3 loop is CASSWKRGQETQYF. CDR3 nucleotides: TGTGCCAGCAGCTGGAAGCGGGGGCAAGAGACCCAGTACTTC.

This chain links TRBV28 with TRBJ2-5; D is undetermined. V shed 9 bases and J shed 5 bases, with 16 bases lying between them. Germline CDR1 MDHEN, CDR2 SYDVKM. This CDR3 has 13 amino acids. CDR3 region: CASSRGTGETQYF. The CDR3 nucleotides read TGTGCCAGTTCAAGAGGTACCGGGGAGACCCAGTACTTC.

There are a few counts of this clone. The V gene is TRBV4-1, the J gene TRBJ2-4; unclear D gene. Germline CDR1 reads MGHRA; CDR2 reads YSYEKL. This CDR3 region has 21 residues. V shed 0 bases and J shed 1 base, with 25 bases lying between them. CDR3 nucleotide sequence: TGCGCCAGCAGCCAAGATCGGGTATCAGAGAGCGTACAACGGGCCAAAAACATTCAGTACTTC. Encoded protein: CASSQDRVSESVQRAKNIQYF.

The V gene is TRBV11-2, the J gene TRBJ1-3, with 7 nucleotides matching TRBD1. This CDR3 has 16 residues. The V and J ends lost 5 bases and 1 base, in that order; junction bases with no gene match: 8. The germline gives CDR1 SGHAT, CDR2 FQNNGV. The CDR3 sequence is CASSPKTGESGNTIYF. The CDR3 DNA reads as TGTGCCAGCAGCCCGAAAACAGGGGAATCTGGAAACACCATATATTTT.

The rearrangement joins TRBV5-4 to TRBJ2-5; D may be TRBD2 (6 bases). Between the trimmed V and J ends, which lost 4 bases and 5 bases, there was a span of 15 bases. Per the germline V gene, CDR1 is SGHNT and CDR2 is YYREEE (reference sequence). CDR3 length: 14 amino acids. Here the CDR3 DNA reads TGTGCCAGCAGCCCGACGGGGGTGTCGGAGACCCAGTACTTC. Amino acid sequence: CASSPTGVSETQYF.

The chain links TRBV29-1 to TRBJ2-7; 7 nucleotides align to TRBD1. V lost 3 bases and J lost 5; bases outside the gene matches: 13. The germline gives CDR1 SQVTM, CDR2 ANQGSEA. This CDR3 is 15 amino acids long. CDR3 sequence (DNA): TGCAGCGTTGATGGTTGGCAGGGGGTTGGGAACGAGCAGTACTTC. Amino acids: CSVDGWQGVGNEQYF.

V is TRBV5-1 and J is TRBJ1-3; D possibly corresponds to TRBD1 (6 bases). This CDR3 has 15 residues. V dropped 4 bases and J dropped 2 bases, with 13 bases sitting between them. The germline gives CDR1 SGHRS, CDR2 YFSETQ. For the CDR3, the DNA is TGCGCCAGCAGCCCAGGGGCCTTGACTGGAAACACCATATATTTT. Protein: CASSPGALTGNTIYF.

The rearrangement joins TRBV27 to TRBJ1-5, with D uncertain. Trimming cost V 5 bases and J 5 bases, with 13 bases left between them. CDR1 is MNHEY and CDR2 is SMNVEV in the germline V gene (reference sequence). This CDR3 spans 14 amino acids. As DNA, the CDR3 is TGTGCCAGCAGTCCGGGAGACCTGGATCAGCCCCAGCATTTT. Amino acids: CASSPGDLDQPQHF.

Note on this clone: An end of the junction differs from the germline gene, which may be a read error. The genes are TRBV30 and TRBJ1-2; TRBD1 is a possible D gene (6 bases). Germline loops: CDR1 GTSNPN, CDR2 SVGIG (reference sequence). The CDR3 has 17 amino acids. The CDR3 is CAWRWAGLGRTARTTLF. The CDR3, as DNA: TGTGCCTGGAGGTGGGCAGGTTTAGGAAGGACAGCACGAACGACCCTCTTC. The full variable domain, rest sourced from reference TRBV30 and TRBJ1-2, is SQTIHQWPATLVQPVGSPLSLECTVEGTSNPNLYWYRQAAGRGLQLLFYSVGIGQISSEVPQNLSASRPQDRQFILSSKKLLLSDSGFYLCAWRWAGLGRTARTTLFGSGTRLTVV.

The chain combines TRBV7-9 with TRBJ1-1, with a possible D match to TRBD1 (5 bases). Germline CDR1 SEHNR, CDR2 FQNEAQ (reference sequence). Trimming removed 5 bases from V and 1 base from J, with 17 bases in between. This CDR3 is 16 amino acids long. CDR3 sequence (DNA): TGTGCCAGCAGCGTGTATGCAGGGCTCCGGAACACTGAAGCTTTCTTT. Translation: CASSVYAGLRNTEAFF.

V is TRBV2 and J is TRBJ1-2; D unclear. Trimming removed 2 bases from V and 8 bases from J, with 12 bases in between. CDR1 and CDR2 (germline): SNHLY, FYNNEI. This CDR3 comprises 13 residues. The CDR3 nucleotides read TGTGCCAGCAGTGAAAGAACAATCGGGGGCTACACCTTC. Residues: CASSERTIGGYTF.

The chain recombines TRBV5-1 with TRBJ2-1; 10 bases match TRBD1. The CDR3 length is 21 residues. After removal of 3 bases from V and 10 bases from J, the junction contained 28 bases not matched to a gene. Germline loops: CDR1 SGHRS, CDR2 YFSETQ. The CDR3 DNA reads TGCGCCAGCAGCTCCGGGACAGGGGTGGGTAGCGGGGCGATAACCCGAAGGGAGCAGTTCTTC. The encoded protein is CASSSGTGVGSGAITRREQFF.

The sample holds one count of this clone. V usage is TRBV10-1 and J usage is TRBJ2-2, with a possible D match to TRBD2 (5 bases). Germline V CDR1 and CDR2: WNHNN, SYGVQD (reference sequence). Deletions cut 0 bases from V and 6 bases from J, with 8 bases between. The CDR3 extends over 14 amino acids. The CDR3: CASSESRDAGELFF. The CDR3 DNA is TGCGCCAGCAGTGAGTCTCGGGATGCCGGGGAGCTGTTTTTT.

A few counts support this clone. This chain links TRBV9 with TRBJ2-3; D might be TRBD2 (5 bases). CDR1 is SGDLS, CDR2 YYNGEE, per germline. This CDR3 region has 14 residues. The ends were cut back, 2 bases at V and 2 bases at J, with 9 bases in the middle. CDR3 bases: TGTGCCAGCAGCGTCCTAGCTGTCACAGATACGCAGTATTTT. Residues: CASSVLAVTDTQYF. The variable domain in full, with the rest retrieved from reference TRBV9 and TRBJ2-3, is DSGVTQTPKHLITATGQRVTLRCSPRSGDLSVYWYQQSLDQGLQFLIQYYNGEERAKGNILERFSAQQFPDLHSELNLSSLELGDSALYFCASSVLAVTDTQYFGPGTRLTVL.

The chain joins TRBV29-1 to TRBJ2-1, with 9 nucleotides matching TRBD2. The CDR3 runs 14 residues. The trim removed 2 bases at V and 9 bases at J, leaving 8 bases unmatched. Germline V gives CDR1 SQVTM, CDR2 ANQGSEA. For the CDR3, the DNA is TGCAGCGTTGAAATCCTAGCGGGAAGGGGTGAGCAGTTCTTC. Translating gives CSVEILAGRGEQFF.

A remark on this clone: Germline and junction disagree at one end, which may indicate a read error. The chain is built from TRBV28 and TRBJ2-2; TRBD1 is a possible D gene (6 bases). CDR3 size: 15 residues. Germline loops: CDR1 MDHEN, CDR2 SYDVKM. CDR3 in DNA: TGTGCCATCCTCAGGACCACAGGGAACGCCGGGGAGCTGTTTTTT. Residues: CAILRTTGNAGELFF.